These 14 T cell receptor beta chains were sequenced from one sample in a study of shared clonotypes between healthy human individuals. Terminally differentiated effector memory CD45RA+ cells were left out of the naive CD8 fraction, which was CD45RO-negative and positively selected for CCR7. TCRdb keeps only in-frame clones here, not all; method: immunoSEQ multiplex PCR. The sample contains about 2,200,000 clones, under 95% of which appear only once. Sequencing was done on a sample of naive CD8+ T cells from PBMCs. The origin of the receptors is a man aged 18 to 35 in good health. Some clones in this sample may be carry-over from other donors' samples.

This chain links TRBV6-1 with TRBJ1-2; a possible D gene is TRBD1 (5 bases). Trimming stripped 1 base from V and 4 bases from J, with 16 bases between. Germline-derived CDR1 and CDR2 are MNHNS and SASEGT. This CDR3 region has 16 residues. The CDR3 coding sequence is TGTGCCAGCAGTGAAGGTTGGGGACCCGGGGGCTATGGCTACACCTTC. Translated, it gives CASSEGWGPGGYGYTF.

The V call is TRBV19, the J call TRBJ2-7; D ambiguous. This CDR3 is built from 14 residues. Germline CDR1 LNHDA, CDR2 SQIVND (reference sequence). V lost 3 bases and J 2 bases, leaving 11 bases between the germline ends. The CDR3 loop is CASSMSDGPYEQYF. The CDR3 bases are TGTGCCAGTAGTATGTCGGACGGACCCTACGAGCAGTACTTC.

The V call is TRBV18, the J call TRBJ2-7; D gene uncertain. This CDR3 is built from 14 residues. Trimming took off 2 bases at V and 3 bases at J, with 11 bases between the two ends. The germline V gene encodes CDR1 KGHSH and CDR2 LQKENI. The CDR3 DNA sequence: TGTGCCAGCTCACCAGAGAGTCTCTTCTACGAGCAGTACTTC. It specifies CASSPESLFYEQYF.

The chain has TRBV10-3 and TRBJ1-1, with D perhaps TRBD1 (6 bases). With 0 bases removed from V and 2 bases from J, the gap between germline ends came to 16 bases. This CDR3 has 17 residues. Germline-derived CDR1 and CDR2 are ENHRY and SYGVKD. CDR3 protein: CAISESPARGDNTEAFF. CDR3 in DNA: TGTGCCATCAGTGAGTCCCCCGCCAGGGGAGATAACACTGAAGCTTTCTTT.

CDR3 nucleotides: TGCGCCAGCAGCCCGGGCCCGACTGGGGACGAGCAGTACTTC. It translates to CASSPGPTGDEQYF. V usage is TRBV4-1 and J usage is TRBJ2-7; no firm D call. V shed 4 bases and J shed 5 bases, with 15 bases lying between them. The CDR3 sequence is 14 residues long. CDR1 is MGHRA and CDR2 is YSYEKL in the germline V gene.

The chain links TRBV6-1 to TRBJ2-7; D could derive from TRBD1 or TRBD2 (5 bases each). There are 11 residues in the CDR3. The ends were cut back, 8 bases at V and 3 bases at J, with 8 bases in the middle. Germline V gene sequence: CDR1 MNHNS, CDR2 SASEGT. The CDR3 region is CASGGYYEQYF. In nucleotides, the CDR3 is TGTGCCAGCGGGGGATACTACGAGCAGTACTTC.

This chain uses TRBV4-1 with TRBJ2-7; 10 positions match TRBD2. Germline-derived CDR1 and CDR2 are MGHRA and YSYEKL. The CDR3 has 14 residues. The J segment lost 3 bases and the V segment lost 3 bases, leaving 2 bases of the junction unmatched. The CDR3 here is CASSHRTSGYEQYF. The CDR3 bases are TGCGCCAGCAGCCACAGGACTAGCGGCTACGAGCAGTACTTC.

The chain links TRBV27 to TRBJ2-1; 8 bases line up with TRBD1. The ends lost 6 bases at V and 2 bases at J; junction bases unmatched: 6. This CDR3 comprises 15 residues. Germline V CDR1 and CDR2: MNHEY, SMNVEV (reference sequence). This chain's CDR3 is CASRATGGTYNEQFF. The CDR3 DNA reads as TGTGCCAGCAGGGCTACAGGGGGAACCTACAATGAGCAGTTCTTC.

The CDR3, as DNA: TGTGCCAGCAGCATTGAGCAGGGCAACACAGATACGCAGTATTTT. This codes for CASSIEQGNTDTQYF. This chain uses TRBV9 with TRBJ2-3, with a tentative D call TRBD1 (5 bases). This CDR3 is 15 amino acids long. The V and J ends lost 4 bases and 2 bases respectively, with 14 bases between them. The germline V gene has CDR1 SGDLS and CDR2 YYNGEE.

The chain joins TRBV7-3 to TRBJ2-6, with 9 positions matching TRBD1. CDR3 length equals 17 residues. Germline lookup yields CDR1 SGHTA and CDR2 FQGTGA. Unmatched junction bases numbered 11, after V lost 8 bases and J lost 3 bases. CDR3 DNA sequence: TGTGCCAGCGCCCCCCGGGACAGGGTTGATGGGGCCAACGTCCTGACTTTC. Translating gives CASAPRDRVDGANVLTF.

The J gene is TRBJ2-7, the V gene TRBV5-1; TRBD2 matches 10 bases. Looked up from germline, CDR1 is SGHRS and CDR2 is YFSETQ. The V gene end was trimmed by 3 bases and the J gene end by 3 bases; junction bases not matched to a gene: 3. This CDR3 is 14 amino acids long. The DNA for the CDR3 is TGCGCCAGCAGCTACAGCGGGAGGGACTACGAGCAGTACTTC. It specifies CASSYSGRDYEQYF.

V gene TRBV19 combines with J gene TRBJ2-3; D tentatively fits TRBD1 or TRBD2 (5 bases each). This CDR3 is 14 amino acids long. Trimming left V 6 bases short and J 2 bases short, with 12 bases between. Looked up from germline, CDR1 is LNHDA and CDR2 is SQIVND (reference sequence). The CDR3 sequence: CASRRDGNTDTQYF. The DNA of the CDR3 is TGTGCCAGTAGGAGGGACGGCAACACAGATACGCAGTATTTT. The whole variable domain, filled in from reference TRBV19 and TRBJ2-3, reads DGGITQSPKYLFRKEGQNVTLSCEQNLNHDAMYWYRQDPGQGLRLIYYSQIVNDFQKGDIAEGYSVSREKKESFPLTVTSAQKNPTAFYLCASRRDGNTDTQYFGPGTRLTVL.

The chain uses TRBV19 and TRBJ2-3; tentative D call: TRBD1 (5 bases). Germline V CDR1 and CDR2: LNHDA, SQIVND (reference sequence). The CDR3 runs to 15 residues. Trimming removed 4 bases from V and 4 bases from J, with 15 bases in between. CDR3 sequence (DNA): TGTGCCAGTAGTAAGGGGCTCTTACGGCCAGATACGCAGTATTTT. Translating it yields CASSKGLLRPDTQYF.

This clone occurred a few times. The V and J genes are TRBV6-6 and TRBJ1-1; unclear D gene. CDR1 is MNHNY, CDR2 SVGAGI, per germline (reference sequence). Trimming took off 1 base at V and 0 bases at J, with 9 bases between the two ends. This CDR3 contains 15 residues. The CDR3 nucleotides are TGTGCCAGCAGTTACTACCCGGCTGTGAACACTGAAGCTTTCTTT. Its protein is CASSYYPAVNTEAFF.